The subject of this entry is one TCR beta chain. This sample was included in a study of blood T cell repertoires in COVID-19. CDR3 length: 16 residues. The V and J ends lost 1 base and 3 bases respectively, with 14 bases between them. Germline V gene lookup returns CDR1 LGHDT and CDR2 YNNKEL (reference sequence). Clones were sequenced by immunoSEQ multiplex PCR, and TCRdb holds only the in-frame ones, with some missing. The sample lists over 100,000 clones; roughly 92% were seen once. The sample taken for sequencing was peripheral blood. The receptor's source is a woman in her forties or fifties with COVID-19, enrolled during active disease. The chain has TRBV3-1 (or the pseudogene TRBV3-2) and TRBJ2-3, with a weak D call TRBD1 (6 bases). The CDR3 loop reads CASSQGGRGYTDTQYF. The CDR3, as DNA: TGTGCCAGCAGCCAAGGCGGCAGGGGATATACAGATACGCAGTATTTT.